The source of this T cell receptor (beta chain) is a study of blood T cells in healthy people across ages. General observations from the study: Roughly linearly, TCR beta diversity per million T cells fell as age increased. Compared with aged donors, long-lived donors showed fewer expanded clones, suggesting selection.

V lost 1 base, J lost 0 bases, and 6 bases stayed unmatched. The CDR3 contains 18 residues. The germline gives CDR1 SGHVS, CDR2 FNYEAQ. For this clonotype: Its target is unknown.

The second PCR ran 7 to 11 cycles with a sample-barcoded 5' primer and J-beta primers. The authors tagged each cDNA molecule using a template-switch adaptor with 12 random nucleotides. CDR3-containing paired-end reads numbering at least 2.5 million came from each sample. One entry per CDR3 protein, called by TCRdb with MiXCR from the 5' RACE reads. Among hundreds of thousands of distinct CDR3 sequences listed, roughly 56% were seen once. Sequenced: blood. V usage is TRBV7-6 and J usage is TRBJ2-4, with 10 nucleotides matching TRBD2. The TCR was taken from a man aged 35 to 55 in good health. The CDR3 nucleotides read TGTGCCAGCAGCTTAGTGAGCGGGAGGGCCCCAGCCAAAAACATTCAGTACTTC. Residues: CASSLVSGRAPAKNIQYF.